What follows describes a single T cell receptor (beta chain). The DNA is left out, because the CDR3 cannot be placed on it with certainty; the CDR3 is given as TCRdb lists it. This sample was taken from a study of blood T cell repertoires in COVID-19. Study-wide context: The United States, Italy and Spain were the sources of the acute and convalescent COVID-19 samples.

The CDR3 length is 16 residues, termini included. Germline values: CDR1 SGHTS, CDR2 YDEGEE. Authors' methods: Counts of nucleated cells, estimated from reference gene primer amplification, were obtained. Data came from immunoSEQ multiplex PCR; TCRdb stores just in-frame clones and leaves some out. That table supplies the V and J calls and clone size; D and trimming were determined from the DNA. The table shows 200,000 or so clones, with roughly 88% occurring only once. The receptor was isolated from a middle-aged woman who had recovered from COVID-19. The sequencing sample was made of peripheral blood. The chain is built from TRBV5-8 and TRBJ1-2; the D segment call TRBD1 is taken from the table without a DNA check. The CDR3 protein is CASSFLWAGLGYGYTF.